This TCR beta chain was observed in a study of Ad26.COV2.S vaccination and SARS-CoV-2 variants. Turning to the study itself: Into the muscle, Ad26.COV2.S was dosed once or twice, 56 days apart.

As to treatment: some 19 received Ad26.COV2.S at low or high dose, single or two shots; several received placebo; per-sample allocation not given. Sample collection was performed on day 63 after the first vaccine or placebo injection. An Ad26 vector expressing Wuhan-strain SARS-CoV-2 spike served as the vaccine. Germline CDR1 reads SGHRS; CDR2 reads YFSETQ. The ends lost 4 bases at V and 9 bases at J; junction bases unmatched: 6. The length of the CDR3 is 14 residues. Remarks on this clone: As yet, its antigen is unknown.

Only in-frame clones appear in the TCRdb table, and some are missing; sequencing was by immunoSEQ multiplex PCR. The table shows about 390,000 clones, with 80% to 95% occurring only once. Study results and limitations: Placebo recipients and vaccine recipients were similar in non-spike TCR breadth.

This TCR was sampled from a person between 18 and 65 years old who received the Ad26.COV2.S COVID-19 vaccine or a placebo. The genes are TRBV5-1 and TRBJ2-1; 11 nucleotides match TRBD1. This material consisted of peripheral blood, taken in a trial of Ad26.COV2.S vaccine versus placebo. The CDR3 region has the DNA TGCGCCAGCAGCACCGGGACAGGGGGTATTGAGCAGTTCTTC. It is translated as CASSTGTGGIEQFF.